The rows below give T cell receptor beta chains drawn from one sample of a study of T cell repertoires in cytomegalovirus infection. A single record per CDR3 protein comes from TCRdb applying MiXCR to the reads. The sample records 110,000 to 150,000 distinct CDR3 sequences, about 6.1% being singletons. The specimen sequenced was PBMCs. These receptor sequences come from a human donor in good health (CMV status not recorded). Some clones in this sample may be carry-over from other donors' samples. Each CDR3 is given with its conserved first and last residue. Fields, in order: CDR3 length, clone size, J gene, V gene, D gene, CDR3 DNA, CDR3 protein. D genes are given only for firm matches. Part of the rows lack a size; the others show once, few, many or a class for expanded clones.

cdr3_length: 12
clone_size: many
j_call: TRBJ2-1
v_call: TRBV7-2
d_call: -
cdr3_nt: TGTGCCAGCAGCTTAGCGGCGGGTGAGCAGTTCTTC
cdr3_aa: CASSLAAGEQFF

cdr3_length: 16
clone_size: -
j_call: TRBJ2-1
v_call: TRBV20-1
d_call: -
cdr3_nt: TGCAGTGCTAGAGATCTTGGGGGGGGGCGGAGGAATGAGCAGTTCTTC
cdr3_aa: CSARDLGGGRRNEQFF

cdr3_length: 14
clone_size: few
j_call: TRBJ1-1
v_call: TRBV20-1
d_call: TRBD1
cdr3_nt: TGCACTCTATTCCCGGGACAGGGGGTTTCTGAAGCTTTCTTT
cdr3_aa: CTLFPGQGVSEAFF

cdr3_length: 17
clone_size: -
j_call: TRBJ1-4
v_call: TRBV2
d_call: -
cdr3_nt: TGTGCCAGCAGTGCCGGGGGGACACATAACCAGGATGAAAAACTGTTTTTT
cdr3_aa: CASSAGGTHNQDEKLFF

cdr3_length: 12
clone_size: -
j_call: TRBJ2-5
v_call: TRBV7-9
d_call: -
cdr3_nt: TGTGCCAGCAGCCCAGACGTTGGGACCCAGTACTTC
cdr3_aa: CASSPDVGTQYF

cdr3_length: 13
clone_size: -
j_call: TRBJ2-5
v_call: TRBV6-5
d_call: -
cdr3_nt: TGTGCCAGCACCTCTACAGGGCAAGAGACCCAGTACTTC
cdr3_aa: CASTSTGQETQYF

cdr3_length: 15
clone_size: few
j_call: TRBJ2-3
v_call: TRBV28
d_call: -
cdr3_nt: TGTGCCAGCAGTCGGGCCAAGGAGCTCACAGATACGCAGTATTTT
cdr3_aa: CASSRAKELTDTQYF

cdr3_length: 15
clone_size: -
j_call: TRBJ2-5
v_call: TRBV9
d_call: TRBD1
cdr3_nt: TGTGCCAGCAGCCGGAGCACGACAGGGCAAGAGACCCAGTACTTC
cdr3_aa: CASSRSTTGQETQYF

cdr3_length: 16
clone_size: many
j_call: TRBJ2-1
v_call: TRBV6-6
d_call: TRBD1
cdr3_nt: TGTGCCAGCAGTTACCCAGGGGGTTGGTCCTACAATGAGCAGTTCTTC
cdr3_aa: CASSYPGGWSYNEQFF

cdr3_length: 14
clone_size: many
j_call: TRBJ1-1
v_call: TRBV5-1
d_call: -
cdr3_nt: TGCGCCAGCAGCTTGCCGGGGCAGAACACTGAAGCTTTCTTT
cdr3_aa: CASSLPGQNTEAFF

cdr3_length: 12
clone_size: -
j_call: TRBJ2-1
v_call: TRBV20-1
d_call: -
cdr3_nt: TGCAGTGCTCCGAAGTCATTTATTGAGCAGTTCTTC
cdr3_aa: CSAPKSFIEQFF

cdr3_length: 13
clone_size: many
j_call: TRBJ1-6
v_call: TRBV27
d_call: TRBD1
cdr3_nt: TGTGCCAGCAGTTTGACAGGGGATTCACCCCTCCACTTT
cdr3_aa: CASSLTGDSPLHF

cdr3_length: 14
clone_size: few
j_call: TRBJ2-1
v_call: TRBV11-2
d_call: -
cdr3_nt: TGTGCCAGCAGCTCTAAGACTACCATGCTTGAGCAGTTCTTC
cdr3_aa: CASSSKTTMLEQFF

cdr3_length: 14
clone_size: many
j_call: TRBJ2-1
v_call: TRBV7-2
d_call: -
cdr3_nt: TGTGCCAGCAGCTTAGAGGGGGGCGTAAGTGAGCAGTTCTTC
cdr3_aa: CASSLEGGVSEQFF

cdr3_length: 17
clone_size: many
j_call: TRBJ2-6
v_call: TRBV7-3
d_call: -
cdr3_nt: TGTGCCAGCAGCTACGGGACTGGGAGCTCTGGGGCCAACGTCCTGACTTTC
cdr3_aa: CASSYGTGSSGANVLTF

cdr3_length: 14
clone_size: many
j_call: TRBJ1-4
v_call: TRBV7-2
d_call: TRBD1
cdr3_nt: TGTGCCAGCAGCCATGACAGGGCGGATGAAAAACTGTTTTTT
cdr3_aa: CASSHDRADEKLFF

cdr3_length: 15
clone_size: medium-sized
j_call: TRBJ2-1
v_call: TRBV7-8
d_call: -
cdr3_nt: TGTGCCAGCAGCTTAGACGGGATCCGAAACAATGAGCAGTTCTTC
cdr3_aa: CASSLDGIRNNEQFF

cdr3_length: 14
clone_size: many
j_call: TRBJ1-1
v_call: TRBV20-1
d_call: -
cdr3_nt: TGCAGTGCTGGTCAAGACAGGATGAACACTGAAGCTTTCTTT
cdr3_aa: CSAGQDRMNTEAFF

cdr3_length: 15
clone_size: few
j_call: TRBJ2-1
v_call: TRBV7-3
d_call: TRBD1
cdr3_nt: TGTGCCAGCAGCCCCCGGACAGGGGCGGGCAATGAGCAGTTCTTC
cdr3_aa: CASSPRTGAGNEQFF

cdr3_length: 19
clone_size: many
j_call: TRBJ1-3
v_call: TRBV7-2
d_call: -
cdr3_nt: TGTGCCAGCAGCTTTGGACAGATGAGCCCCTCAGACCCTGGAAACACCATATATTTT
cdr3_aa: CASSFGQMSPSDPGNTIYF